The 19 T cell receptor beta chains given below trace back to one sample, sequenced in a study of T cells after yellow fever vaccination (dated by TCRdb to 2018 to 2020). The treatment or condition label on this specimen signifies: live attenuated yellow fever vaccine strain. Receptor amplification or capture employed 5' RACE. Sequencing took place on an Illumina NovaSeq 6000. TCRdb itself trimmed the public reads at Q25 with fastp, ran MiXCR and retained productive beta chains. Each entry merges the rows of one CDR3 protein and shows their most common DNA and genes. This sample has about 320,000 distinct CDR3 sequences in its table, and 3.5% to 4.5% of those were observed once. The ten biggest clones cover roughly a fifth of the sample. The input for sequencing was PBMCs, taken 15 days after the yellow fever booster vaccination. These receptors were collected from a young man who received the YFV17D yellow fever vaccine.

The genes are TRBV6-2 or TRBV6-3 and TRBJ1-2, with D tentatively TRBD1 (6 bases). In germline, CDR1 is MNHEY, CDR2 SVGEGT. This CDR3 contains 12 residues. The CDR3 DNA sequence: TGTGCAACGACGGGGGCCTACTATGGCTACACCTTC. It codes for CATTGAYYGYTF.

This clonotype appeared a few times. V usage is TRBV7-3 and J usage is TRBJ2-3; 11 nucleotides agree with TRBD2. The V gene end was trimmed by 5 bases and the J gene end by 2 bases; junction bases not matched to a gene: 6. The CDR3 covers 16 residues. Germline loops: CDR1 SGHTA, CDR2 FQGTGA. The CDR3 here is CASSITSGGSTDTQYF. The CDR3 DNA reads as TGTGCCAGCAGCATTACTAGCGGGGGATCCACAGATACGCAGTATTTT.

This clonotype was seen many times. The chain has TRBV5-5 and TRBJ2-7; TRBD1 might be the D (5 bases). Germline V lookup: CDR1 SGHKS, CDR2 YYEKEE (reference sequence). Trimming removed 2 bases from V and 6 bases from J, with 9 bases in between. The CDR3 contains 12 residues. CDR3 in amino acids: CASSLDRLEQYV. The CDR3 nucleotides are TGTGCCAGCAGCTTAGACAGACTCGAGCAGTACGTC.

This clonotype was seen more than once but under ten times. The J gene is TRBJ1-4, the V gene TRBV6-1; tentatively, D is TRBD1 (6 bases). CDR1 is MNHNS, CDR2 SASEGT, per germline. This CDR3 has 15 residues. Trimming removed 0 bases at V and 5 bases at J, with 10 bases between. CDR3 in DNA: TGTGCCAGCAGTGAAGCGGGGGGGCTAAATGAAAAACTGTTTTTT. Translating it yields CASSEAGGLNEKLFF.

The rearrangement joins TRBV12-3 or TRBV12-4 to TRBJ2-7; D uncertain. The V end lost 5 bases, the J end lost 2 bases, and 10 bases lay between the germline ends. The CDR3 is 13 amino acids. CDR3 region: CASSVGSTYEQYF. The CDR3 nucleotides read TGTGCCAGCAGTGTGGGCAGTACCTACGAGCAGTACTTC.

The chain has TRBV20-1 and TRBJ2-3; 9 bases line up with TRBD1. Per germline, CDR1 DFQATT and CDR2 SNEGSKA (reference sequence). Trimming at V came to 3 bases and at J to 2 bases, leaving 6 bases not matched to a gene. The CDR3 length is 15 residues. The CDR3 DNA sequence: TGCAGTGCTAGCGGGGGACAGGGCTCCACAGATACGCAGTATTTT. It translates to CSASGGQGSTDTQYF.

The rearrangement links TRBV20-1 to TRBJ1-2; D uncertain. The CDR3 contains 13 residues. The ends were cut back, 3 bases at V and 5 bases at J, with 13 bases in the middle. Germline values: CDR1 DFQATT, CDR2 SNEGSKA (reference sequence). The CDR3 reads CSARGRTIYGYTF. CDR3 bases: TGCAGTGCTAGGGGGAGAACGATTTATGGCTACACCTTC.

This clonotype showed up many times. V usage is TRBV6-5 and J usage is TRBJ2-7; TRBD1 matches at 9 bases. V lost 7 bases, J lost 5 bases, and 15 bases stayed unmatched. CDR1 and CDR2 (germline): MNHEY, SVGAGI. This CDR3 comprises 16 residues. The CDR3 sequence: CASKAPIGQGRDEQYF. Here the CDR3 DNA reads TGTGCCAGCAAGGCGCCGATCGGACAGGGGCGGGACGAGCAGTACTTC.

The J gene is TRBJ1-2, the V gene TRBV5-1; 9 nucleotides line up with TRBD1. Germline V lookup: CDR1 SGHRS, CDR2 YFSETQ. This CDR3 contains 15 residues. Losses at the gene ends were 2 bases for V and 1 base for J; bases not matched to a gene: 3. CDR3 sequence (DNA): TGCGCCAGCAGCTTCGGACAGGGGTTTAACTATGGCTACACCTTC. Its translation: CASSFGQGFNYGYTF. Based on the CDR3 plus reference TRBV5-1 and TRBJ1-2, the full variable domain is KAGVTQTPRYLIKTRGQQVTLSCSPISGHRSVSWYQQTPGQGLQFLFEYFSETQRNKGNFPGRFSGRQFSNSRSEMNVSTLELGDSALYLCASSFGQGFNYGYTFGSGTRLTVV.

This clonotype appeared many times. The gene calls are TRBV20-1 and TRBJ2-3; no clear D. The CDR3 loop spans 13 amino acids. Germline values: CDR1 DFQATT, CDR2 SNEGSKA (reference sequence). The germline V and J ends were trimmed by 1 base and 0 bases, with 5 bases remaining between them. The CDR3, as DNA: TGCAGTGCTAGAGTGGTGAGCACAGATACGCAGTATTTT. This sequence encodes CSARVVSTDTQYF.

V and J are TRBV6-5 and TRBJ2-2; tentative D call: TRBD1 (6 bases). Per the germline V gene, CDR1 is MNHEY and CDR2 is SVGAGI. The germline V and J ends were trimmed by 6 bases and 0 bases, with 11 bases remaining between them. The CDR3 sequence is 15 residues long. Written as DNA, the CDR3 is TGTGCCAGCAGGAAACAGGGTTCGAACACCGGGGAGCTGTTTTTT. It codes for CASRKQGSNTGELFF.

The CDR3 region is CASSTAVANSPLHF. The CDR3, as DNA: TGTGCCAGCAGTACGGCAGTGGCGAATTCACCCCTCCACTTT. This chain joins TRBV27 and TRBJ1-6; D is ambiguous. From germline, CDR1 is MNHEY and CDR2 SMNVEV (reference sequence). The CDR3 has 14 residues. The V end lost 5 bases, the J end lost 7 bases, and 12 bases lay between the germline ends.

CDR3 in amino acids: CASSWGSLSYNSPLHF. The CDR3 DNA reads TGTGCCAGCAGCTGGGGCAGTTTGTCCTATAATTCACCCCTCCACTTT. The chain employs TRBV5-6 and TRBJ1-6; TRBD1 is a possible D gene (5 bases). Germline V lookup: CDR1 SGHDT, CDR2 YYEEEE. Trimming cost V 3 bases and J 1 base, with 11 bases left between them. This CDR3 contains 16 residues. Based on the CDR3 plus reference TRBV5-6 and TRBJ1-6, the full variable domain is DAGVTQSPTHLIKTRGQQVTLRCSPKSGHDTVSWYQQALGQGPQFIFQYYEEEERQRGNFPDRFSGHQFPNYSSELNVNALLLGDSALYLCASSWGSLSYNSPLHFGNGTRLTVT.

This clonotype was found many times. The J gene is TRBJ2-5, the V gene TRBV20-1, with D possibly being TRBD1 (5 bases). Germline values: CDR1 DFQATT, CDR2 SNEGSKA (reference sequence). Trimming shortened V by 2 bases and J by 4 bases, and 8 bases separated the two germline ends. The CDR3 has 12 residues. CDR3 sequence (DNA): TGCAGTGCTAGACAGGGCGGAGAGACCCAGTACTTC. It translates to CSARQGGETQYF.

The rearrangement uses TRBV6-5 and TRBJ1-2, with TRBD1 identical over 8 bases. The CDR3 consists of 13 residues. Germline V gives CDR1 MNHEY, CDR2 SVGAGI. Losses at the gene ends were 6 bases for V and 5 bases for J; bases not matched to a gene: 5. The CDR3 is CASRSTGGYGYTF. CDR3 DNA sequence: TGTGCCAGCAGATCCACAGGGGGATATGGCTACACCTTC.

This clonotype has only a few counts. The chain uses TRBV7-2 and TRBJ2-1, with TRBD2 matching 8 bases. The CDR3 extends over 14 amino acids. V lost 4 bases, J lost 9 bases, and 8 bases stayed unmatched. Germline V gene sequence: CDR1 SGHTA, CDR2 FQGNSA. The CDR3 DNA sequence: TGTGCCAGCAGCTCGGGACTAGTTGGGGCTGAGCAGTTCTTC. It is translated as CASSSGLVGAEQFF.

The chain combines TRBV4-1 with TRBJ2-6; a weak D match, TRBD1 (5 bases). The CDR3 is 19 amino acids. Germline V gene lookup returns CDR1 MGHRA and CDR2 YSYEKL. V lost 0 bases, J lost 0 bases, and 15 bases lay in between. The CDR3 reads CASSQELWTTPSGANVLTF. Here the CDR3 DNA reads TGCGCCAGCAGCCAAGAACTGTGGACAACCCCCTCTGGGGCCAACGTCCTGACTTTC.

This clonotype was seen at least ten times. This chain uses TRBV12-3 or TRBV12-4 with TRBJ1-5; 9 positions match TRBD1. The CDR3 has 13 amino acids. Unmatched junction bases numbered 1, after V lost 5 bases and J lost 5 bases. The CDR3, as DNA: TGTGCCAGCAGTGACAGGGGGGATCAGCCCCAGCATTTT. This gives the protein CASSDRGDQPQHF.

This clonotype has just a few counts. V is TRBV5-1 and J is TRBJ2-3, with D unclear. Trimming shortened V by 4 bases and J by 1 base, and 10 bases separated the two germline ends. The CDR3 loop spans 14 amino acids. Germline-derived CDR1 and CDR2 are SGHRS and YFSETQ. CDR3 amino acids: CASSLFTGTDTQYF. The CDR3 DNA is TGCGCCAGCAGCCTCTTTACGGGCACAGATACGCAGTATTTT.